What follows describes a single T cell receptor beta chain. V was clipped by 8 bases and J by 0 bases, with 26 bases between them. This CDR3 is built from 18 residues. Germline-derived CDR1 and CDR2 are SGHRS and YFSETQ. The sample originates from a study of identical twins' blood T cells. Background on the study: Roughly 6 alpha and roughly 6 beta libraries together yielded 54 million or so reads.

TCRdb used MiXCR to reprocess the 5' RACE reads, holding one entry per CDR3 protein. Here the sample spans 300,000 to 400,000 distinct CDR3 sequences, about 28% being singletons. The rearrangement joins TRBV5-1 to TRBJ1-2, with D perhaps TRBD1 (6 bases). The sequence derives from a woman between 18 and 55 years old in good health. The source material was PBMCs. The CDR3 bases are TGCGCCAGAATGCTTAATCCCTCGGGGGGCCAAACTAACTATGGCTACACCTTC. Translating gives CARMLNPSGGQTNYGYTF.